These T cell receptor beta chains were read from a single sample in a study of T cell responses to AZD1222 COVID-19 vaccine. Generated by immunoSEQ multiplex PCR, the TCRdb table keeps only in-frame clones and is missing some. The sample records some 110,000 clones, approximately 90% being singletons. The starting material was peripheral blood, obtained 28 days after the second AZD1222 dose. Receptors were obtained from an adult who received the AZD1222 COVID-19 vaccine. Each CDR3 is given with its conserved first and last residue. A D gene is named only where the DNA matches it firmly. Expanded clones are given a class, and other clones once, few, many or no size at all.

D gene: TRBD1; J gene: TRBJ2-3; V gene: TRBV6-4; clone size: -; CDR3 DNA: TGTGCCAGCAGTGACTCGGGACAGGCCACAGATACGCAGTATTTT; CDR3 protein: CASSDSGQATDTQYF
D gene: -; J gene: TRBJ2-7; V gene: TRBV4-1; clone size: -; CDR3 DNA: TGCGCCAGCAGCCAAGGTAGACAGGACCTCTCCTACGAGCAGTACTTC; CDR3 protein: CASSQGRQDLSYEQYF
D gene: -; J gene: TRBJ1-2; V gene: TRBV15; clone size: -; CDR3 DNA: TGTGCCACCAGCCCCGGAGACCTGGGCTATGGCTACACCTTC; CDR3 protein: CATSPGDLGYGYTF
D gene: TRBD1; J gene: TRBJ2-7; V gene: TRBV6-6; clone size: -; CDR3 DNA: TGTGCCAGCAGTTACGCTCGGGACAGATCCTACGAGCAGTACTTC; CDR3 protein: CASSYARDRSYEQYF
D gene: -; J gene: TRBJ1-1; V gene: TRBV4-1; clone size: -; CDR3 DNA: TGCGCCAGCAGCCAAGCTCCCGGGTTCACTGAAGCTTTCTTT; CDR3 protein: CASSQAPGFTEAFF
D gene: -; J gene: TRBJ2-3; V gene: TRBV12-5; clone size: -; CDR3 DNA: TGTGCTAGTGGTCTCTCGAACCGGGGGCTTGGGTACACAGATACGCAGTATTTT; CDR3 protein: CASGLSNRGLGYTDTQYF
D gene: -; J gene: TRBJ1-2; V gene: TRBV21-1; clone size: -; CDR3 DNA: TGTGCCAGCAGCATACCGACAGGGAAAAAGCTCTATGGCTACACCTTC; CDR3 protein: CASSIPTGKKLYGYTF
D gene: -; J gene: TRBJ1-1; V gene: TRBV30; clone size: -; CDR3 DNA: TGTGCCTGGACAGCGTTTGAAGAAGCTTTCTTT; CDR3 protein: CAWTAFEEAFF
D gene: -; J gene: TRBJ1-6; V gene: TRBV19; clone size: few; CDR3 DNA: TGTGCCAGTAGTACTGGACAGACCTATAATTCACCCCTCCACTTT; CDR3 protein: CASSTGQTYNSPLHF
D gene: -; J gene: TRBJ2-7; V gene: TRBV2; clone size: medium-sized; CDR3 DNA: TGTGCCAGCTCGACGGGGGAAATCGAGCAGTACTTC; CDR3 protein: CASSTGEIEQYF
D gene: -; J gene: TRBJ2-5; V gene: TRBV7-3; clone size: -; CDR3 DNA: TGTGCCAGCAGCTCCGGACCCCAAGAGACCCAGTACTTC; CDR3 protein: CASSSGPQETQYF
D gene: -; J gene: TRBJ2-1; V gene: TRBV9; clone size: -; CDR3 DNA: TGTGCCAGCAGCGTAGAGGGACGGAAGCTCGGGTACAATGAGCAGTTCTTC; CDR3 protein: CASSVEGRKLGYNEQFF
D gene: -; J gene: TRBJ1-1; V gene: TRBV19; clone size: -; CDR3 DNA: TGTGCCAGTAGAGGGGTGGCAGGGGCAGTGAACACTGAAGCTTTCTTT; CDR3 protein: CASRGVAGAVNTEAFF
D gene: TRBD2; J gene: TRBJ2-1; V gene: TRBV7-7; clone size: -; CDR3 DNA: TGTGCTAGCAGCTCCCAACTAGCGGGAGGGGACAATGAGCAGTTCTTC; CDR3 protein: CASSSQLAGGDNEQFF
D gene: -; J gene: TRBJ2-1; V gene: TRBV5-4; clone size: -; CDR3 DNA: TGTGCCAGCAGCTCTATTTTAGGGGCCTACAATGAGCAGTTCTTC; CDR3 protein: CASSSILGAYNEQFF
D gene: -; J gene: TRBJ2-5; V gene: TRBV11-2; clone size: once; CDR3 DNA: TGTGCCAGCAGCAAGGCCCCCCTCTCGGGACAAGAAGAGACCCAGTACTTC; CDR3 protein: CASSKAPLSGQEETQYF
D gene: -; J gene: TRBJ1-2; V gene: TRBV7-2; clone size: -; CDR3 DNA: TGTGCCAGCACCCGGACTGAAAATGGCTACACCTTC; CDR3 protein: CASTRTENGYTF
D gene: TRBD1; J gene: TRBJ1-4; V gene: TRBV11-2; clone size: -; CDR3 DNA: TGTGCCAGCAGCTTAAGACCGGGACAGATGACAACTAATGAAAAACTGTTTTTT; CDR3 protein: CASSLRPGQMTTNEKLFF
D gene: TRBD1; J gene: TRBJ2-7; V gene: TRBV4-3; clone size: -; CDR3 DNA: TGCGCCAGCAGCCAAGAAGTAAAACAGGGGATCCACGAGCAGTACTTC; CDR3 protein: CASSQEVKQGIHEQYF
D gene: -; J gene: TRBJ2-3; V gene: TRBV6-2/TRBV6-3; clone size: -; CDR3 DNA: TGTGCCAGCAGTTACTCACGGGGAGGTGTCACAGATACGCAGTATTTT; CDR3 protein: CASSYSRGGVTDTQYF
D gene: -; J gene: TRBJ2-3; V gene: TRBV5-1; clone size: -; CDR3 DNA: TGCGCCAGCAGCTTTCCAGGTAGCACAGATACGCAGTATTTT; CDR3 protein: CASSFPGSTDTQYF
D gene: -; J gene: TRBJ2-7; V gene: TRBV5-1; clone size: -; CDR3 DNA: TGCGCCAGCAGCTTTGGGCTAGACGAGCAGTACTTC; CDR3 protein: CASSFGLDEQYF
D gene: -; J gene: TRBJ2-6; V gene: TRBV6-1; clone size: -; CDR3 DNA: TGTGCCAGCAGTGAACGGGGCGCCGGGCCTGGGGCCAACGTCCTGACTTTC; CDR3 protein: CASSERGAGPGANVLTF
D gene: -; J gene: TRBJ2-3; V gene: TRBV7-3; clone size: -; CDR3 DNA: TGTGCCAGCAGTAATAGCGCCAGCACAGATACGCAGTATTTT; CDR3 protein: CASSNSASTDTQYF
D gene: TRBD2; J gene: TRBJ2-2; V gene: TRBV7-3; clone size: -; CDR3 DNA: TGTGCCAGCAGCCTAGGCTGGGGACTAGCGGGAGAGACCGGGGAGCTGTTTTTT; CDR3 protein: CASSLGWGLAGETGELFF
D gene: -; J gene: TRBJ1-5; V gene: TRBV4-3; clone size: -; CDR3 DNA: TGCGCCAGCAGCCAAGATATCCCCCTCGGCAGCTATAGCAATCAGCCCCAGCATTTT; CDR3 protein: CASSQDIPLGSYSNQPQHF
D gene: TRBD1; J gene: TRBJ1-1; V gene: TRBV11-3; clone size: -; CDR3 DNA: TGTGCCAGCAGCCCTTCTCCAGGGGGTGAAGCTTTCTTT; CDR3 protein: CASSPSPGGEAFF
D gene: TRBD2; J gene: TRBJ2-2; V gene: TRBV11-2; clone size: -; CDR3 DNA: TGTGCCAGCAGCTTAGGAAGGGGGACTAGGATGGGTCGGGAGCTGTTTTTT; CDR3 protein: CASSLGRGTRMGRELFF
D gene: -; J gene: TRBJ2-2; V gene: TRBV19; clone size: -; CDR3 DNA: TGTGCCAGTAGTACAAGGGCACAGGGGAACACCGGGGAGCTGTTTTTT; CDR3 protein: CASSTRAQGNTGELFF
D gene: -; J gene: TRBJ1-1; V gene: TRBV25-1; clone size: few; CDR3 DNA: TGTGCCAGCATGGGCAGGGCGGGTACTGAAGCTTTCTTT; CDR3 protein: CASMGRAGTEAFF
D gene: -; J gene: TRBJ2-1; V gene: TRBV29-1; clone size: -; CDR3 DNA: TGCAGCGCGGCCCTTTTGGTAAGCTCCTACAATGAGCAGTTCTTC; CDR3 protein: CSAALLVSSYNEQFF
D gene: -; J gene: TRBJ1-5; V gene: TRBV28; clone size: -; CDR3 DNA: TGTGCCAGCAGTACTGCGGGGAAGGTCAAGCCCCAGCATTTT; CDR3 protein: CASSTAGKVKPQHF
D gene: -; J gene: TRBJ1-6; V gene: TRBV19; clone size: -; CDR3 DNA: TGTGCCAGTAGTATGCGCAACGTCGGAGAGGATAATTCACCCCTCCACTTT; CDR3 protein: CASSMRNVGEDNSPLHF